This TCR beta chain stems from a study of cytotoxic CD8 clonotypes in ibrutinib-treated CLL. Overall study context: Patient counts were 11 relapsed/refractory, over 14 treatment-naive and around 17 IGHV unmutated. After median 68 months, about 14 stayed in remission, about 12 progressed; responses some 25 partial, 2 complete. Broader study findings: Ibrutinib response saw clonality rise, and progression saw it return toward baseline.

Germline CDR1 and CDR2: SGHDT and YYEEEE. With 0 bases removed from V and 8 bases from J, the gap between germline ends came to 12 bases. This CDR3 region has 14 residues. With sequencing, the targeted depth ranged from 1 in 200,000 to 1 in 1 million T cells. The table came from immunoSEQ multiplex PCR; TCRdb's copy has only in-frame clones and leaves some out. The sample includes 150,000 to 200,000 clones, about 88% seen only once; the top ten take 3% to 3.5%. Concerning this clone: Its target is unknown.

This chain joins TRBV5-6 and TRBJ2-1; D gene ambiguous. This clonotype was sampled from a human donor with chronic lymphocytic leukemia. This sample comprised PBMCs, obtained at disease progression, from a patient treated with ibrutinib. The CDR3 sequence is CASSLGRGGDEQFF. The DNA for the CDR3 is TGTGCCAGCAGCTTGGGCCGTGGTGGGGATGAGCAGTTCTTC.